This T cell receptor (beta chain) came from a study of cytomegalovirus exposure and HLA in healthy donors. As for the study in general: In a previous analysis, around 110 million unique TCR beta sequences were found from 170 million or so T cells.

Whole-study findings and limits: On later analysis, the bulk of CMV-associated TCR beta chains appeared to be HLA-restricted.

The V and J ends lost 5 bases and 3 bases respectively, with 7 bases between them. Germline V gives CDR1 LNHDA, CDR2 SQIVND (reference sequence). The CDR3 has 12 amino acids. PCR used 60 Vbeta primers and 13 Jbeta primers. Authors' methods: It was a later analysis that counted 83 million or so unique TCR beta chains, of which 8.5 million to 12 million were shared. The table came from immunoSEQ multiplex PCR; TCRdb's copy has only in-frame clones and leaves some out. V, J and clone size are taken as reported in that table, and D and trimming were inferred from the DNA itself. The sample holds around 200,000 clones, roughly 79% seen once. Nominally healthy donors were sampled, though unrecorded immune exposures were likely. Comments on this clone: Its specificity is not known.

The V gene is TRBV19, the J gene TRBJ1-2; unclear D gene. Sequences were obtained from PBMCs. This receptor was taken from a woman aged 18-29 years in good health and CMV-seronegative. Here the CDR3 DNA reads TGTGCCAGTAGTTCGGTGGACTATGGCTACACCTTC. Residues: CASSSVDYGYTF.